Listed below are T cell receptor beta chains from one sample, sequenced in a study of blood T cell repertoires in COVID-19. Using immunoSEQ multiplex PCR, the repertoire was profiled, and TCRdb retains in-frame clones only, with some absent. Of about 430,000 clones in the sample, over 75% were seen once. The sequencing input was PBMCs or T cells enriched from blood (not recorded which). The receptors stem from a woman younger than 30 who had been exposed to COVID-19. The CDR3 runs from the conserved cysteine through the conserved F or W. D genes are given only for firm matches.

D	J	V	DNA	CDR3
NA	TRBJ2-7	TRBV7-9	TGTGCCAGCAGCTTACAGCGTCTAGCCCCAACCTACGAGCAGTACTTC	CASSLQRLAPTYEQYF
TRBD1	TRBJ2-1	TRBV11-3	TGTGCCAGCAGCCAGGACAGGGGAAATAATGAGCAGTTCTTC	CASSQDRGNNEQFF
TRBD2	TRBJ2-3	TRBV3-1/TRBV3-2	TGTGCCAGCAGCCCCGGGGGGAGGGCGGGAGGCACAGATACGCAGTATTTT	CASSPGGRAGGTDTQYF
TRBD2	TRBJ2-3	TRBV5-4	TGTGCCAGCAGGGCCCGATCTAGCGGGGGGGCCTCGGATACGCAGTATTTT	CASRARSSGGASDTQYF
NA	TRBJ1-1	TRBV9	TGTGCCAGCAGCGTAGGAGGGATTGGCACTGAAGCTTTCTTT	CASSVGGIGTEAFF
TRBD2	TRBJ2-1	TRBV28	TGTGCCAGCAGTCCCGCGGGAGGACAAGGGTACAATGAGCAGTTCTTC	CASSPAGGQGYNEQFF
TRBD1	TRBJ2-1	TRBV27	TGTGCCAGCAGTTTACCTGGGGGACAGGGCCTAAATGAGCAGTTCTTC	CASSLPGGQGLNEQFF
TRBD1	TRBJ1-1	TRBV11-3	TGTGCCAGCAGCTCGTGGACAGGCCCGAACACTGAAGCTTTCTTT	CASSSWTGPNTEAFF
NA	TRBJ1-2	TRBV28	TGTGCCAGCAGTTATACAGGGTACGGCGGCTACACCTTC	CASSYTGYGGYTF
NA	TRBJ2-7	TRBV6-5	TGTGCCAGCAGGGTGGGGGGAGGACCCTACGAGCAGTACTTC	CASRVGGGPYEQYF
NA	TRBJ2-1	TRBV11-1	TGTGCCAGCGGATGGACAGAGCACAATGAGCAGTTCTTC	CASGWTEHNEQFF
TRBD1	TRBJ1-4	TRBV19	TGTGCCAGTAGTGCCGGGACAGGGCCTCTACAGGAAAAACTGTTTTTT	CASSAGTGPLQEKLFF
TRBD1	TRBJ1-6	TRBV9	TGTGCCAGCAGCGTAGCTTCGGGACAGGGGGCATCCTATAATTCACCCCTCCACTTT	CASSVASGQGASYNSPLHF
NA	TRBJ1-3	TRBV13	TGTGCCAGCAGCTTAGTCGTTTGGGACAATGCCCTTTCTGGAAACACCATATATTTT	CASSLVVWDNALSGNTIYF
TRBD1	TRBJ1-5	TRBV18	TGTGCCAGCTCACTCACCGGCGGACAGGGGAATCAGCCCCAGCATTTT	CASSLTGGQGNQPQHF